A single sample is the source of the 25 T cell receptor beta chains below, sequenced in a study of blood T cells in healthy people across ages. The authors ran a second PCR of 7 to 11 cycles using a sample-barcoded 5' primer and a J-beta primer mix. TCRdb recomputed calls from the 5' RACE reads with MiXCR, one row per CDR3 protein. This table holds 1.5 million to 2 million distinct CDR3 sequences, 28% found once. The specimen was blood. These receptors came from a woman aged 25 to 45 in good health.

This clonotype was detected many times. The J gene is TRBJ2-1, the V gene TRBV7-2, with 10 bases fitting TRBD2. Germline V gene sequence: CDR1 SGHTA, CDR2 FQGNSA. V lost 5 bases to trimming and J lost 5 bases; unmatched junction nucleotides: 9. CDR3 size: 16 residues. The CDR3 DNA reads TGTGCCAGCAGCAGCCCGGGACTAGCGTACGACAATGAGCAGTTCTTC. This encodes CASSSPGLAYDNEQFF.

In nucleotides, the CDR3 is TGTGCCAGCAGTTCGCGAGGCGGTAGAGGGAACACTGAAGCTTTCTTT. Amino acid sequence: CASSSRGGRGNTEAFF. The chain uses TRBV12-3 or TRBV12-4 and TRBJ1-1; no clear D. The CDR3 consists of 16 residues. Trimming cost V 4 bases and J 1 base, with 16 bases left between them.

This chain uses TRBV10-3 with TRBJ1-1, with no clear D. CDR1 is ENHRY, CDR2 SYGVKD, per germline. V shed 2 bases and J shed 3 bases, with 7 bases lying between them. The length of the CDR3 is 13 residues. CDR3 protein: CAISEAQDTEAFF. CDR3 in DNA: TGTGCCATCAGTGAGGCGCAGGACACTGAAGCTTTCTTT.

The chain recombines TRBV28 with TRBJ2-2; 9 nucleotides agree with TRBD1. This CDR3 comprises 16 residues. Germline CDR1 is MDHEN and CDR2 is SYDVKM. The V and J ends lost 1 base and 6 bases, in that order; junction bases with no gene match: 6. CDR3 in DNA: TGTGCCAGCAGTTTATACGGGACAGGGATCGCCGGGGAGCTGTTTTTT. Protein: CASSLYGTGIAGELFF.

In regard to this clonotype: This sequence may be a read error, since a much larger clone differs from it by one base. The chain combines TRBV29-1 with TRBJ2-7; a possible D gene is TRBD1 (5 bases). The V end was cut by 3 bases, the J end by 1 base, with 13 bases between. Germline loops: CDR1 SQVTM, CDR2 ANQGSEA. The CDR3 covers 14 residues. The CDR3 loop reads CSVEGIGASYEQYF. The CDR3 coding sequence is TGCAGCGTTGAGGGCATTGGGGCGTCCTACGAGCAGTACTTC.

CDR3 loop: CASSYWGDPSSTDTQYF. The CDR3 DNA reads as TGTGCCAGCAGTTACTGGGGGGACCCTTCTAGCACAGATACGCAGTATTTT. The rearrangement links TRBV6-6 to TRBJ2-3; TRBD2 might be the D (6 bases). CDR1 MNHNY and CDR2 SVGAGI come from the germline V gene (reference sequence). This CDR3 has 17 amino acids. The ends were cut back, 1 base at V and 0 bases at J, with 14 bases in the middle.

This clonotype was seen a few times. The CDR3 DNA follows: TGCGCCAGCAGCCAAGATTTGGCGCGGGGGGGCCAGGAAGAGCAGTTCTTC. Its protein product is CASSQDLARGGQEEQFF. The chain recombines TRBV4-1 with TRBJ2-1; 9 nucleotides agree with TRBD2. The trim removed 0 bases at V and 10 bases at J, leaving 13 bases unmatched. CDR3 length: 17 amino acids. From germline, CDR1 is MGHRA and CDR2 YSYEKL.

This clonotype was detected only a few times. V and J are TRBV6-1 and TRBJ2-3; D tentatively fits TRBD1 or TRBD2 (6 bases each). Germline V CDR1 and CDR2: MNHNS, SASEGT. The ends were cut back, 4 bases at V and 6 bases at J, with 17 bases in the middle. The CDR3 runs 15 residues. The CDR3 protein is CASSGRRGARDTQYF. DNA of the CDR3: TGTGCCAGCAGTGGGCGGAGGGGGGCGAGGGATACGCAGTATTTT.

This clonotype occurred a few times. The chain joins TRBV5-6 to TRBJ1-6; 8 bases map to TRBD1. CDR3 length equals 17 residues. The V gene end was trimmed by 3 bases and the J gene end by 0 bases; junction bases not matched to a gene: 5. The germline V gene encodes CDR1 SGHDT and CDR2 YYEEEE. CDR3 in amino acids: CASSWTGLGSYNSPLHF. CDR3 nucleotides: TGTGCCAGCAGCTGGACAGGGCTCGGCTCCTATAATTCACCCCTCCACTTT.

The chain has TRBV30 and TRBJ2-4, with D possibly matching TRBD1 (6 bases). The DNA end is more similar to TRBJ2-7, so the J call may be wrong. The CDR3 runs 13 residues. CDR1 and CDR2 from the germline V gene are GTSNPN and SVGIG (reference sequence). The CDR3 is CAWSQGRKYEQYF. CDR3 DNA sequence: TGTGCCTGGAGTCAGGGGCGCAAATACGAGCAGTACTTC.

This clonotype came up many times. J is TRBJ2-5 and V is TRBV4-1, with D unclear. V was clipped by 0 bases and J by 4 bases, with 12 bases between them. CDR3 length: 15 residues. Germline V gene data show CDR1 as MGHRA and CDR2 as YSYEKL. In nucleotides, the CDR3 is TGCGCCAGCAGCCAAGAACGGAAGACCCGAGAGACCCAGTACTTC. It yields the protein CASSQERKTRETQYF.

The rearrangement joins TRBV12-5 to TRBJ2-5, with 10 positions matching TRBD1. Unmatched junction bases numbered 8, after V lost 5 bases and J lost 5 bases. The CDR3 runs 15 residues. The V gene's germline CDR1 is LGHNT and CDR2 FRNRAP. CDR3 in amino acids: CASGPGTGELETQYF. The CDR3 nucleotides are TGTGCTAGTGGTCCCGGGACAGGGGAATTGGAGACCCAGTACTTC.

There are many counts of this clonotype. J is TRBJ2-7 and V is TRBV6-5, with D possibly being TRBD1 or TRBD2 (5 bases each). The CDR3 totals 13 residues. Germline CDR1 reads MNHEY; CDR2 reads SVGAGI. V was pared by 10 bases and J by 6 bases, with 19 bases between. In DNA, the CDR3 is TGTGCCACCAATCCGGGGACCCCCCGCGAGCAGTACTTC. It translates to CATNPGTPREQYF.

The chain uses TRBV15 and TRBJ2-6; D assignment may be TRBD1 or TRBD2 (5 bases each). Germline-derived CDR1 and CDR2 are LNHNV and YYDKDF (reference sequence). This CDR3 spans 18 amino acids. The V end lost 2 bases, the J end lost 0 bases, and 14 bases lay between the germline ends. The CDR3 sequence is CATSRQGRAGSGANVLTF. The CDR3 bases are TGTGCCACCAGCAGACAGGGACGGGCGGGCTCTGGGGCCAACGTCCTGACTTTC.

The chain is built from TRBV12-3 or TRBV12-4 and TRBJ2-4; TRBD1 agrees at 8 bases. V was pared by 6 bases and J by 13 bases, with 17 bases of the junction left unmatched. CDR3 size: 15 residues. The CDR3 reads CASSRGQGEDNEQYF. CDR3 sequence (DNA): TGTGCCAGCAGCCGAGGACAGGGTGAGGACAATGAGCAGTACTTC.

A remark on this clonotype: One junction end disagrees with the germline gene, perhaps due to a read error. The chain carries TRBV5-4 and TRBJ2-5; D call uncertain. The J call is uncertain, as TRBJ2-7 better fits the DNA end. The CDR3 extends over 13 amino acids. Germline CDR1 SGHNT, CDR2 YYREEE (reference sequence). Here the CDR3 reads CAGSLDQAGEQYF. The CDR3 DNA sequence: TGTGCCGGCAGCTTGGATCAAGCCGGCGAGCAGTACTTC.

This clonotype was observed many times. The CDR3 loop reads CASTELGAGGPDNEQFF. For the CDR3, the DNA is TGTGCCAGCACCGAACTTGGGGCGGGAGGGCCAGATAATGAGCAGTTCTTC. The genes are TRBV7-2 and TRBJ2-1, with 9 bases matching TRBD2. The trim removed 7 bases at V and 7 bases at J, leaving 17 bases unmatched. This CDR3 is built from 17 residues. Germline V lookup: CDR1 SGHTA, CDR2 FQGNSA.

This clonotype was counted between two and nine times. This chain connects TRBV11-3 to TRBJ2-1; D gene ambiguous. The V and J ends lost 7 bases and 4 bases respectively, with 8 bases between them. Germline loops: CDR1 SGHNT, CDR2 YENEEA. The CDR3 covers 12 residues. The DNA for the CDR3 is TGTGCCAGCACGCCTCCATACAATGAGCAGTTCTTC. This codes for CASTPPYNEQFF.

The chain combines TRBV2 with TRBJ2-1, with D uncertain. Trimming left V 6 bases short and J 12 bases short, with 18 bases between. CDR1 SNHLY and CDR2 FYNNEI come from the germline V gene. The CDR3 sequence is 13 residues long. In DNA form, the CDR3 reads TGTGCCAGCAGCATCTTTGGAGAGGATGGGCAGTTCTTC. Translated: CASSIFGEDGQFF.

This clonotype has only a few counts. The chain links TRBV7-8 to TRBJ2-7; 8 bases align to TRBD1. CDR3 length equals 17 residues. Germline V lookup: CDR1 SGHVS, CDR2 FQNEAQ. V gave up 5 bases and J gave up 3 bases; unmatched junction bases: 15. The CDR3 region has the DNA TGTGCCAGCAGCCCAACGGCGGACAGGGTGGTCTTCTACGAGCAGTACTTC. Its translation is CASSPTADRVVFYEQYF.

This clonotype was found a few times. The chain is built from TRBV27 and TRBJ2-5; TRBD1 is a possible D gene (5 bases). The CDR3 is 15 amino acids. The V end lost 5 bases, the J end lost 4 bases, and 17 bases lay between the germline ends. CDR1 and CDR2 (germline): MNHEY, SMNVEV (reference sequence). CDR3 protein: CASSPVLDKGETQYF. The DNA of the CDR3 is TGTGCCAGCAGTCCGGTACTGGACAAGGGAGAGACCCAGTACTTC.

The gene calls are TRBV10-3 and TRBJ2-7; 8 bases match TRBD2. Looked up from germline, CDR1 is ENHRY and CDR2 is SYGVKD. V lost 8 bases, J lost 1 base, and 1 base stayed unmatched. The CDR3 contains 12 residues. The CDR3 loop is CAIPSGSYEQYF. CDR3 bases: TGTGCCATCCCTAGCGGGTCCTACGAGCAGTACTTC.

This clonotype was found many times. A read error may be the cause here, since a much bigger clone is one base away. This chain uses TRBV7-9 with TRBJ2-7; D call uncertain. The germline V and J ends were trimmed by 3 bases and 5 bases, with 14 bases remaining between them. The CDR3 runs 14 residues. The germline V gene encodes CDR1 SEHNR and CDR2 FQNEAQ (reference sequence). CDR3 DNA sequence: TGTGCCAGCAGCTTTGAATCGTATTGGGACGAGCAGTACTTC. This gives the protein CASSFESYWDEQYF.

Only a few counts were recorded for this clonotype. This chain joins TRBV12-3 or TRBV12-4 and TRBJ2-4, with 12 bases aligning to TRBD2. This CDR3 spans 18 amino acids. With V trimmed by 2 bases and J by 8 bases, 13 bases remained unmatched. The CDR3 DNA follows: TGTGCCAGCAGTTTAACACGCTCGTCTAGCGGGGGGGCGGACATTCAGTACTTC. Encoded protein: CASSLTRSSSGGADIQYF.

V and J are TRBV7-2 and TRBJ1-1, with D maybe TRBD1 (6 bases). Trimming took 2 bases from V and 4 from J, leaving 14 bases between them. The length of the CDR3 is 15 residues. Germline lookup yields CDR1 SGHTA and CDR2 FQGNSA. In DNA form, the CDR3 reads TGTGCCAGCAGCTTAATGGGCCAGGGGATCACTGAAGCTTTCTTT. Translation gives CASSLMGQGITEAFF.